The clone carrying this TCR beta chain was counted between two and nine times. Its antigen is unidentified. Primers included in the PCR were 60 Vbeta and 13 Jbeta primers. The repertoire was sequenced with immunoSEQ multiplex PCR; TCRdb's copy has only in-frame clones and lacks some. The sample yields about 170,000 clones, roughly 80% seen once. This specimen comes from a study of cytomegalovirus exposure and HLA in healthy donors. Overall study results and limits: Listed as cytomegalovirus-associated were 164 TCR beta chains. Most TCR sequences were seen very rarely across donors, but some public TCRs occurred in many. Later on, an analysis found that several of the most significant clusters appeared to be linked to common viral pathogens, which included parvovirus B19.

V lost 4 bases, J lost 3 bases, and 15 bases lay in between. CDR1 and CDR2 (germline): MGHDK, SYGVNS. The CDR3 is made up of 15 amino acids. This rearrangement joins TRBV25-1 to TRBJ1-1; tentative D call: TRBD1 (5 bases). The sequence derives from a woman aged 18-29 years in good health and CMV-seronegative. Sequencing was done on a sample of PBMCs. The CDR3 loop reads CASSALGGGDTEAFF. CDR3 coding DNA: TGTGCCAGCAGTGCCCTCGGGGGTGGGGACACTGAAGCTTTCTTT.